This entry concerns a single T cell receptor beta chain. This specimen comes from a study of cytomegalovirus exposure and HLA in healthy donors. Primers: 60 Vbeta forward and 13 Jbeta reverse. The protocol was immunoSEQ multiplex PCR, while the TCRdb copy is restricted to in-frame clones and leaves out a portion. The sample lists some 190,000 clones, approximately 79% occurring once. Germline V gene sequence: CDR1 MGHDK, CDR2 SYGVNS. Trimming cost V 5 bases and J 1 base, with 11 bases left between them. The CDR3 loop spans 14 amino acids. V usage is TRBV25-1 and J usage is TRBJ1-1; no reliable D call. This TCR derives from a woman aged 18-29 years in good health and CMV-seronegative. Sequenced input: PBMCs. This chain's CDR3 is CASSPTSGNTEAFF. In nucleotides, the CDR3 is TGTGCCAGCAGTCCTACTTCGGGGAACACTGAAGCTTTCTTT.